The entry that follows covers one T cell receptor beta chain sequence. Its antigen remains unidentified. The CDR3 runs to 15 residues. The germline V gene has CDR1 SNHLY and CDR2 FYNNEI. The trim removed 5 bases at V and 3 bases at J, leaving 3 bases unmatched. These data originate in a study of siplizumab effects on memory and regulatory T cells. The study, taken as a whole, reports: Siplizumab significantly reduced alloreactive sequences traceable to unstimulated CD4+ memory cells. In siplizumab cultures, the suppressive function of proliferating Tregs remained unconfirmed. Naive T cells looked more diverse than memory cells, and they looked like major contributors to the alloresponse. Naive or memory phenotype assignment was not possible for roughly 80-97% of proliferating CD4+ or CD8+ clones.

This table comes from immunoSEQ multiplex PCR, and its TCRdb copy is limited to in-frame clones, with some not included. Here the sample spans fewer than 80,000 clones, just over 90% being singletons. This rearrangement joins TRBV2 to TRBJ2-3; the match to TRBD2 covers 12 bases. The sequence was obtained from a human donor in good health. The sequenced sample consisted of CD8+ T cells sorted from blood. The CDR3 DNA reads TGTGCCAGCAGTTGGACTAGCGGGGCGACAGATACGCAGTATTTT. It codes for CASSWTSGATDTQYF.